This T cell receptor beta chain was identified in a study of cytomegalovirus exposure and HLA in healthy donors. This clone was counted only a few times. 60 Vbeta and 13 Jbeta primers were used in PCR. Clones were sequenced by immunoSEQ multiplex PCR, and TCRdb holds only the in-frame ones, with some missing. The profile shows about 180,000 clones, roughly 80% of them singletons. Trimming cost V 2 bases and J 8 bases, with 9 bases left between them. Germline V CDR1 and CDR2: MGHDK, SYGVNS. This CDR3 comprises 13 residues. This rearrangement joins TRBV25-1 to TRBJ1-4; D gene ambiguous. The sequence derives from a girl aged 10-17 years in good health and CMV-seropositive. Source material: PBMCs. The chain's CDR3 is CASSELLAEKLFF. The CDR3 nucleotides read TGTGCCAGCAGTGAACTCCTGGCCGAAAAACTGTTTTTT. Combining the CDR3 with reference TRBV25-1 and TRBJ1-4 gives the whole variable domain EADIYQTPRYLVIGTGKKITLECSQTMGHDKMYWYQQDPGMELHLIHYSYGVNSTEKGDLSSESTVSRIRTEHFPLTLESARPSHTSQYLCASSELLAEKLFFGSGTQLSVL.